Presented here are 29 T cell receptor beta chains from one specimen sequenced in a study of OX40 agonist ivuxolimab in advanced cancers. The repertoire was sequenced with immunoSEQ multiplex PCR; TCRdb's copy has only in-frame clones and lacks some. This table holds more than 65,000 clones, approximately 85% found once. The specimen comprised CD4+ or CD8+ T cells sorted from blood, sampled in a trial of the OX40 agonist ivuxolimab. All receptors come from an adult with an advanced solid tumor such as melanoma, head and neck, liver or kidney cancer.

The gene calls are TRBV27 and TRBJ2-3; the D is unclear. CDR3 length equals 12 residues. The ends were cut back, 6 bases at V and 4 bases at J, with 8 bases in the middle. Germline CDR1 MNHEY, CDR2 SMNVEV (reference sequence). CDR3 nucleotide sequence: TGTGCCAGCAGCCCTTTCGCAGATACGCAGTATTTT. Translation: CASSPFADTQYF.

This sequence joins TRBV5-1 and TRBJ2-5, with 8 bases aligning to TRBD2. V shed 4 bases and J 7 bases; nucleotides not matched to a gene: 15. The germline V gene has CDR1 SGHRS and CDR2 YFSETQ. The CDR3 extends over 16 amino acids. Written as DNA, the CDR3 is TGCGCCAGCAGCCCGGAGTTTAGCGGGACCTCGGGGACCCAGTACTTC. Amino acids: CASSPEFSGTSGTQYF.

This chain joins TRBV6-1 and TRBJ2-5, with 8 bases that match TRBD2. There are 13 residues in the CDR3. CDR1 and CDR2 (germline): MNHNS, SASEGT. The CDR3 spells CASVAGSGETQYF. The CDR3 DNA reads as TGTGCATCGGTAGCGGGATCCGGAGAGACCCAGTACTTC.

The chain couples TRBV15 to TRBJ1-1; D is undetermined. Germline CDR1 LNHNV, CDR2 YYDKDF (reference sequence). The CDR3 is 14 amino acids. The V end lost 2 bases, the J end lost 4 bases, and 11 bases lay between the germline ends. CDR3 bases: TGTGCCACCAGCAGATTTAAAGAGAGCACTGAAGCTTTCTTT. Its protein product is CATSRFKESTEAFF.

The chain employs TRBV7-2 and TRBJ1-2; D ambiguous. There are 13 residues in the CDR3. Germline CDR1 reads SGHTA; CDR2 reads FQGNSA. The V gene lost 2 bases and the J gene lost 3 bases, with 7 bases spanning the gap. The CDR3 region is CASSLRPYYGYTF. The CDR3, as DNA: TGTGCCAGCAGCTTACGGCCATACTATGGCTACACCTTC.

V and J are TRBV18 and TRBJ2-1, with 10 bases that match TRBD1. V lost 3 bases, J lost 4 bases, and 6 bases stayed unmatched. The CDR3 is made up of 16 amino acids. The germline V gene encodes CDR1 KGHSH and CDR2 LQKENI. The CDR3 is CASSPVTGGNYNEQFF. The CDR3 DNA reads as TGTGCCAGCTCACCGGTGACAGGGGGCAATTACAATGAGCAGTTCTTC.

CDR3 DNA: TGTGCCTGGAGTTTAGGGCCGCGAAACACCATATATTTT. Translation: CAWSLGPRNTIYF. J is TRBJ1-3 and V is TRBV30; D call uncertain. Germline V gene data show CDR1 as GTSNPN and CDR2 as SVGIG (reference sequence). V gave up 2 bases and J gave up 5 bases, with 10 bases separating them. The CDR3 sequence is 13 residues long.

J is TRBJ2-5 and V is TRBV5-1; no definite D call. The CDR3 extends over 14 amino acids. Germline V gene sequence: CDR1 SGHRS, CDR2 YFSETQ. Trimming removed 0 bases from V and 2 bases from J, with 8 bases in between. DNA of the CDR3: TGCGCCAGCAGCTTGGGACCCGCACAAGAGACCCAGTACTTC. It yields the protein CASSLGPAQETQYF.

The V call is TRBV5-6, the J call TRBJ2-3, with D uncertain. Germline V gene lookup returns CDR1 SGHDT and CDR2 YYEEEE. The CDR3 has 13 amino acids. V was shortened by 0 bases and J by 6 bases, with 8 bases between the two germline ends. CDR3: CASSLGFRDTQYF. CDR3 DNA: TGTGCCAGCAGCTTGGGGTTCCGGGATACGCAGTATTTT.

The sample holds one count of this clone. The chain links TRBV28 to TRBJ1-5, with D possibly being TRBD1 (5 bases). The germline V gene encodes CDR1 MDHEN and CDR2 SYDVKM. The CDR3 loop spans 14 amino acids. V lost 5 bases and J lost 9, with 17 bases in between. CDR3 amino acids: CASSPTGPVGPQHF. The CDR3 DNA reads as TGTGCCAGCAGTCCTACGGGGCCCGTGGGGCCCCAGCATTTT. Full variable domain (remainder filled in from reference TRBV28 and TRBJ1-5): DVKVTQSSRYLVKRTGEKVFLECVQDMDHENMFWYRQDPGLGLRLIYFSYDVKMKEKGDIPEGYSVSREKKERFSLILESASTNQTSMYLCASSPTGPVGPQHFGDGTRLSIL.

The chain recombines TRBV28 with TRBJ2-3; D gene uncertain. This CDR3 has 14 amino acids. V was shortened by 4 bases and J by 6 bases, with 14 bases between the two germline ends. Germline assignment: CDR1 MDHEN and CDR2 SYDVKM. The CDR3 nucleotides are TGTGCCAGCAGTTACACACTTCGAAGGGATACGCAGTATTTT. Protein product: CASSYTLRRDTQYF.

The chain couples TRBV5-4 to TRBJ1-1, with TRBD1 matching 10 bases. With V trimmed by 4 bases and J by 1 base, 4 bases remained unmatched. The length of the CDR3 is 15 residues. CDR1 is SGHNT, CDR2 YYREEE, per germline (reference sequence). The CDR3 sequence: CASSGTGASNTEAFF. As DNA, the CDR3 is TGTGCCAGCAGCGGGACAGGGGCCTCGAACACTGAAGCTTTCTTT.

The chain couples TRBV19 to TRBJ1-1; 10 nucleotides align to TRBD1. Losses at the gene ends were 3 bases for V and 9 bases for J; bases not matched to a gene: 13. The germline V gene encodes CDR1 LNHDA and CDR2 SQIVND (reference sequence). This CDR3 comprises 16 residues. CDR3: CASSMTPGTGDSQAFF. In DNA, the CDR3 is TGTGCCAGTAGTATGACCCCCGGGACAGGGGATTCCCAAGCTTTCTTT.

The chain combines TRBV7-2 with TRBJ1-5; TRBD1 is a possible D gene (6 bases). The CDR3 consists of 14 residues. The V and J ends lost 4 bases and 6 bases respectively, with 13 bases between them. CDR1 is SGHTA, CDR2 FQGNSA, per germline. CDR3 coding DNA: TGTGCCAGCAGCTCTCAACAGGGTCCTCAGCCCCAGCATTTT. This translates into CASSSQQGPQPQHF.

The rearrangement joins TRBV28 to TRBJ1-4; tentative D call: TRBD1 (5 bases). The germline V gene encodes CDR1 MDHEN and CDR2 SYDVKM. The CDR3 contains 14 residues. Trimming removed 7 bases at V and 6 bases at J, with 15 bases between. The CDR3 DNA is TGTGCCAGCAACCTCCCAGGGCTCCATGAAAAACTGTTTTTT. This gives the protein CASNLPGLHEKLFF.

The J gene is TRBJ1-2, the V gene TRBV6-5; D gene uncertain. Germline values: CDR1 MNHEY, CDR2 SVGAGI. Trimming took 6 bases from V and 4 from J, leaving 18 bases between them. The CDR3 runs 15 residues. CDR3 residues: CASSNRGRWGYGYTF. CDR3 coding DNA: TGTGCCAGCAGCAACCGCGGGAGATGGGGCTATGGCTACACCTTC.

V is TRBV19 and J is TRBJ2-2; D perhaps matches TRBD2 (6 bases). The CDR3 is 18 residues long. The germline V and J ends were trimmed by 3 bases and 3 bases, with 20 bases remaining between them. Germline CDR1 LNHDA, CDR2 SQIVND (reference sequence). The CDR3 coding sequence is TGTGCCAGTAGTATGGAGACCCACCTAGCGACTCACACCGGGGAGCTGTTTTTT. Encoded protein: CASSMETHLATHTGELFF.

This clone turned up a few times. This chain joins TRBV4-1 and TRBJ2-4; D call uncertain. CDR1 and CDR2 from the germline V gene are MGHRA and YSYEKL. The V gene lost 1 base and the J gene lost 0 bases, with 13 bases spanning the gap. CDR3 size: 17 residues. CDR3 in amino acids: CASSQVGRGLAKNIQYF. The CDR3 DNA reads TGCGCCAGCAGCCAAGTCGGCAGAGGCTTAGCCAAAAACATTCAGTACTTC.

The CDR3 sequence is CASSETSYNEQFF. In DNA, the CDR3 is TGCGCCAGCAGTGAGACTAGCTACAATGAGCAGTTCTTC. The chain carries TRBV10-2 and TRBJ2-1; tentative D call: TRBD2 (5 bases). Germline CDR1 WSHSY, CDR2 SAAADI. Trimming pared 2 bases from V and 3 bases from J, leaving 5 bases between. This CDR3 comprises 13 residues.

The V gene is TRBV4-3, the J gene TRBJ1-1; no definite D call. There are 12 residues in the CDR3. Trimming removed 1 base from V and 5 bases from J, with 5 bases in between. The germline V gene encodes CDR1 LGHNA and CDR2 YSLEER. Written as DNA, the CDR3 is TGCGCCAGCAGCCAAGCCGGGACTGAAGCTTTCTTT. This gives the protein CASSQAGTEAFF.

The V and J genes are TRBV7-9 and TRBJ2-5, with D unresolved. Germline CDR1 SEHNR, CDR2 FQNEAQ (reference sequence). This CDR3 is built from 12 residues. Trimming cost V 4 bases and J 4 bases, with 7 bases left between them. CDR3 residues: CASSSWRETQYF. DNA of the CDR3: TGTGCCAGCAGCTCCTGGAGAGAGACCCAGTACTTC.

This clone is a singleton in its sample. This chain connects TRBV5-4 to TRBJ2-2, with D possibly TRBD1 on 6 matching bases. The V end lost 2 bases, the J end lost 1 base, and 9 bases lay between the germline ends. Per the germline V gene, CDR1 is SGHNT and CDR2 is YYREEE (reference sequence). The CDR3 is made up of 15 amino acids. The CDR3 nucleotides read TGTGCCAGCAGCTTCCGGGACATGAACACCGGGGAGCTGTTTTTT. As protein: CASSFRDMNTGELFF.

The rearrangement uses TRBV7-9 and TRBJ1-2; D is uncertain. V lost 1 base and J lost 5, with 8 bases in between. CDR1 SEHNR and CDR2 FQNEAQ come from the germline V gene (reference sequence). CDR3 length equals 13 residues. The CDR3 nucleotides are TGTGCCAGCAGCTTAGGGCAGAATTATGGCTACACCTTC. Translation: CASSLGQNYGYTF.

The chain joins TRBV7-9 to TRBJ2-1; TRBD1 might be the D (5 bases). The CDR3 extends over 14 amino acids. Looked up from germline, CDR1 is SEHNR and CDR2 is FQNEAQ (reference sequence). Between the trimmed V and J ends, which lost 5 bases and 8 bases, there was a span of 16 bases. The CDR3 reads CASSGAYNKDEQFF. The CDR3 DNA follows: TGTGCCAGCAGCGGGGCTTACAACAAGGATGAGCAGTTCTTC.

The gene calls are TRBV2 and TRBJ2-3; no reliable D call. The CDR3 is 13 amino acids. CDR1 is SNHLY, CDR2 FYNNEI, per germline. V was pared by 0 bases and J by 4 bases, with 5 bases between. The CDR3 DNA is TGTGCCAGCAGTGAAGCGGATCCAGATACGCAGTATTTT. Protein product: CASSEADPDTQYF.

The V and J genes are TRBV7-9 and TRBJ1-6; possibly TRBD1 for D (5 bases). Germline values: CDR1 SEHNR, CDR2 FQNEAQ (reference sequence). This CDR3 is 15 amino acids long. Trimming took off 5 bases at V and 9 bases at J, with 17 bases between the two ends. The CDR3 DNA follows: TGTGCCAGCAGCCCAGGGCTCAGCCAGAGTTCACCCCTCCACTTT. Residues: CASSPGLSQSSPLHF.

The chain links TRBV11-2 to TRBJ1-5, with D tentatively TRBD1 (5 bases). This CDR3 contains 13 residues. With 5 bases removed from V and 3 bases from J, the gap between germline ends came to 8 bases. The germline CDR1 and CDR2 sequences are SGHAT and FQNNGV. The CDR3 is CASSGGPNQPQHF. The CDR3, as DNA: TGTGCCAGCAGCGGGGGTCCCAATCAGCCCCAGCATTTT.

The chain uses TRBV9 and TRBJ2-1; TRBD2 is a possible D gene (6 bases). V was shortened by 0 bases and J by 10 bases, with 17 bases between the two germline ends. The CDR3 extends over 15 amino acids. Per the germline V gene, CDR1 is SGDLS and CDR2 is YYNGEE. CDR3 sequence (DNA): TGTGCCAGCAGCGTAGGGGGGGATCGGGCTAGCGAGCAGTTCTTC. This gives the protein CASSVGGDRASEQFF. The full variable domain, rest sourced from reference TRBV9 and TRBJ2-1, is DSGVTQTPKHLITATGQRVTLRCSPRSGDLSVYWYQQSLDQGLQFLIQYYNGEERAKGNILERFSAQQFPDLHSELNLSSLELGDSALYFCASSVGGDRASEQFFGPGTRLTVL.

V and J are TRBV27 and TRBJ2-7; D is possibly TRBD1 or TRBD2 (5 bases each). This CDR3 spans 13 amino acids. Germline loops: CDR1 MNHEY, CDR2 SMNVEV (reference sequence). Trimming pared 10 bases from V and 7 bases from J, leaving 20 bases between. CDR3 region: CATLGRLEEEQYF. The CDR3 DNA is TGTGCCACCTTGGGACGGTTAGAGGAAGAGCAGTACTTC.